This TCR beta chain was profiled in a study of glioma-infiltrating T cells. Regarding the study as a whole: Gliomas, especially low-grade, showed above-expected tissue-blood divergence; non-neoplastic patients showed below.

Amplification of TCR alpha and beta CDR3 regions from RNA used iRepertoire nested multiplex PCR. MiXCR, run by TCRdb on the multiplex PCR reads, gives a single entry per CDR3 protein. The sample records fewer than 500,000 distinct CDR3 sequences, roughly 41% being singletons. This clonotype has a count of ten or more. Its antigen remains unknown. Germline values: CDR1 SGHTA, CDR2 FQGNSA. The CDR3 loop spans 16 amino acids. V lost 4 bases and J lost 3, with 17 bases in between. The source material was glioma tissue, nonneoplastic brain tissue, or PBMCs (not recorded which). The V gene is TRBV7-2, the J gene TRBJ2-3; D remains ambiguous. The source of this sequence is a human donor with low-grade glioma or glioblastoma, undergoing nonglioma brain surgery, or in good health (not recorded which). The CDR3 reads CASSSPPGYRTDTQYF. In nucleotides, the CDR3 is TGTGCCAGCAGCTCACCTCCGGGCTATAGGACAGATACGCAGTATTTT. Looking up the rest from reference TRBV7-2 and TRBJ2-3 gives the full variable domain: GAGVSQSPSNKVTEKGKDVELRCDPISGHTALYWYRQSLGQGLEFLIYFQGNSAPDKSGLPSDRFSAERTGGSVSTLTIQRTQQEDSAVYLCASSSPPGYRTDTQYFGPGTRLTVL.